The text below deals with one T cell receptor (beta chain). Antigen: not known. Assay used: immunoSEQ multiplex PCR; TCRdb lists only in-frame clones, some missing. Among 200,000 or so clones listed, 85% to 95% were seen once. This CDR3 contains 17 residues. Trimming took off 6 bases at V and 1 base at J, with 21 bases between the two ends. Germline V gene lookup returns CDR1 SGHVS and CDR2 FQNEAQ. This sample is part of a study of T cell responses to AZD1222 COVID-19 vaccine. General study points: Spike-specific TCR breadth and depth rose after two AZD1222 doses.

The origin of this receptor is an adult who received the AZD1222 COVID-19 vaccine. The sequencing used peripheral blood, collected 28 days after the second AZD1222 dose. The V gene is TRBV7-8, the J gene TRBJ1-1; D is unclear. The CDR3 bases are TGTGCCAGCAGGTTTCAAGACAACAGAAACTGGAACACTGAAGCTTTCTTT. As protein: CASRFQDNRNWNTEAFF.